This T cell receptor (beta chain) was obtained from a study of T cell responses to AZD1222 COVID-19 vaccine. Turning to the study itself: Pooled samples include second doses given at about 4 or 12 weeks. General study findings and limits: Researchers report vaccine-associated CD4 TCRs spanning spike, with dominance at 160-218 and 743-854.

This CDR3 comprises 13 residues. V was trimmed by 3 bases and J by 7 bases, leaving 13 bases between them. Germline CDR1 SGDLS, CDR2 YYNGEE. Sequencing used immunoSEQ multiplex PCR; TCRdb keeps in-frame clones, though not all of them. Of roughly 140,000 clones in the sample, approximately 90% were seen once. With regard to this clone: What it binds is not known.

The sequence derives from an adult in good health. The rearrangement joins TRBV9 to TRBJ1-2, with D possibly TRBD1 on 5 matching bases. The specimen comprised peripheral blood, sampled on day 0 of AZD1222 vaccination. The CDR3 loop reads CASSERGRAGYTF. CDR3 nucleotide sequence: TGTGCCAGCAGCGAGAGGGGACGGGCTGGCTACACCTTC.